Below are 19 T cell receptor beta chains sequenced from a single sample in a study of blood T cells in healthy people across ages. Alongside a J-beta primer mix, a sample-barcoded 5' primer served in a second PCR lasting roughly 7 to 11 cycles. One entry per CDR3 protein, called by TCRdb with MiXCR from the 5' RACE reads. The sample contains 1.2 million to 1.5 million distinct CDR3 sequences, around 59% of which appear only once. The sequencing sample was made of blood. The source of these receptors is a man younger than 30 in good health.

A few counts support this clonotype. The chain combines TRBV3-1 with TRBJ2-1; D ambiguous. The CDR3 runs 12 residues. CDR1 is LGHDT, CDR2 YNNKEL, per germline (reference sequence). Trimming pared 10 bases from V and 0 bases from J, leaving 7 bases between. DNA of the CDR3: TGTGCCACCAGAGGCTCCTACAATGAGCAGTTCTTC. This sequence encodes CATRGSYNEQFF.

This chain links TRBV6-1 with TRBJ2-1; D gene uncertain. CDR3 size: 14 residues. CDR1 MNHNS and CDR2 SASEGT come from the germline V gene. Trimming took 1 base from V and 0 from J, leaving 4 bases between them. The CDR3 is CASSEGDSYNEQFF. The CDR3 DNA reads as TGTGCCAGCAGTGAAGGGGACTCCTACAATGAGCAGTTCTTC.

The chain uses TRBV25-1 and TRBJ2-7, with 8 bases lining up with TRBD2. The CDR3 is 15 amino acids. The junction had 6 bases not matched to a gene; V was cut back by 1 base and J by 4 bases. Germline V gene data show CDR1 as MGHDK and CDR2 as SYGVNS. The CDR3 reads CASSELPSGSYEQYF. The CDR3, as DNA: TGTGCCAGCAGTGAATTACCCAGCGGGAGTTACGAGCAGTACTTC.

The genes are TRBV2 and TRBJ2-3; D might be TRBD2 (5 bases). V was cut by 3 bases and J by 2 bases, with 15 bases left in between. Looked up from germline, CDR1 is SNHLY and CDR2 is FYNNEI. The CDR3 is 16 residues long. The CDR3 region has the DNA TGTGCCAGCAGTGAGGGGAGAGGAGCAAACACAGATACGCAGTATTTT. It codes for CASSEGRGANTDTQYF.

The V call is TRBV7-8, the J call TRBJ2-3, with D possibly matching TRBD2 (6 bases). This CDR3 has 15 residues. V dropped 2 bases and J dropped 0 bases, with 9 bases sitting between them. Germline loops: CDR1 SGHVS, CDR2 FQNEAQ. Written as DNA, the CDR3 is TGTGCCAGCAGCTTACCTAGCGAAAGCACAGATACGCAGTATTTT. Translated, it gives CASSLPSESTDTQYF.

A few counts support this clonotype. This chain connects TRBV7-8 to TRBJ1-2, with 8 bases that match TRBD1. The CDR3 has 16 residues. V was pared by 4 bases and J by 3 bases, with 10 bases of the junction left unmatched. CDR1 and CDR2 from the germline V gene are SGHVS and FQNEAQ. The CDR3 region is CASSSPPGRGHYGYTF. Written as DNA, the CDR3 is TGTGCCAGCAGCTCCCCCCCTGGCAGGGGGCACTATGGCTACACCTTC.

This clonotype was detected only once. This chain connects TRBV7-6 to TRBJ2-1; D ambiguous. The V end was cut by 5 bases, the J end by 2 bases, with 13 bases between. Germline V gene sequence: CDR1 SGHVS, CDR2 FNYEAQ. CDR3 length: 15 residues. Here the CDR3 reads CASSPPPDTYNEQFF. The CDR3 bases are TGTGCCAGCAGCCCGCCCCCGGATACCTACAATGAGCAGTTCTTC. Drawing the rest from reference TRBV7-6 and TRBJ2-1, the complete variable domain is GAGVSQSPRYKVTKRGQDVALRCDPISGHVSLYWYRQALGQGPEFLTYFNYEAQQDKSGLPNDRFSAERPEGSISTLTIQRTEQRDSAMYRCASSPPPDTYNEQFFGPGTRLTVL.

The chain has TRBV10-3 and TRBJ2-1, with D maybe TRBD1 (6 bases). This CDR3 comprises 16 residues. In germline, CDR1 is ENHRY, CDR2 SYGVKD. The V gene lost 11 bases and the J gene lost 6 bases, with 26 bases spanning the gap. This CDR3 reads CAASVGLSQGPNEQFF. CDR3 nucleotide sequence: TGTGCCGCCAGCGTGGGCCTCTCACAGGGCCCCAATGAGCAGTTCTTC.

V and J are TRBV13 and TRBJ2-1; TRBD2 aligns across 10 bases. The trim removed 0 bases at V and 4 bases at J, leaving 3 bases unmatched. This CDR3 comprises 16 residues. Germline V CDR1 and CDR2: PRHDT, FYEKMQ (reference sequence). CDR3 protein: CASSLGGLASYNEQFF. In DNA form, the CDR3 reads TGTGCCAGCAGCTTAGGGGGACTAGCGTCATACAATGAGCAGTTCTTC.

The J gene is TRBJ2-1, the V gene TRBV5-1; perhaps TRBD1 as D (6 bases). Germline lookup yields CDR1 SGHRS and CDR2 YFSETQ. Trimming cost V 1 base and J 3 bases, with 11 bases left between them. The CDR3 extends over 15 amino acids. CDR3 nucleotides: TGCGCCAGCAGCTTGCTCGGGACATTCTACAATGAGCAGTTCTTC. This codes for CASSLLGTFYNEQFF.

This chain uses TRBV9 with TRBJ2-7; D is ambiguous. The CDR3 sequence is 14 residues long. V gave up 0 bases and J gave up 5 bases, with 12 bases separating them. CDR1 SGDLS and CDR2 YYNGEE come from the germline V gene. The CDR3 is CASSVDDWGDEQYF. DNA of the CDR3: TGTGCCAGCAGCGTAGATGATTGGGGTGACGAGCAGTACTTC.

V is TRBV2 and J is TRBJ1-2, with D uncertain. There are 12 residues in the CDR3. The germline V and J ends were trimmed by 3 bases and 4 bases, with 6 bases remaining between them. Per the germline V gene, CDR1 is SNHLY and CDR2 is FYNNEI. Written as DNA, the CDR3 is TGTGCCAGCAGTGAGGATGTCTATGGCTACACCTTC. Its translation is CASSEDVYGYTF.

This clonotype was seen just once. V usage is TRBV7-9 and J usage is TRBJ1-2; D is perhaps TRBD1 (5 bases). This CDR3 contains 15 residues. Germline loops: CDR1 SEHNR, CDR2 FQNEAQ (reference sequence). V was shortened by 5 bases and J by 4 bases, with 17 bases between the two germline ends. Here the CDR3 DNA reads TGTGCCAGCAGCCAACCGGGTACTGGGGCCTATGGCTACACCTTC. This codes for CASSQPGTGAYGYTF.

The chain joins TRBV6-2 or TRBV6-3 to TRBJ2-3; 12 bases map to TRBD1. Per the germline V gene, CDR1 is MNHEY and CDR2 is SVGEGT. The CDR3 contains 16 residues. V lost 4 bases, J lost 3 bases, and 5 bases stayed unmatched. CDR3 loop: CASSSPGQGATDTQYF. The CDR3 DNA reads TGTGCCAGCAGTTCGCCGGGACAGGGGGCTACAGATACGCAGTATTTT.

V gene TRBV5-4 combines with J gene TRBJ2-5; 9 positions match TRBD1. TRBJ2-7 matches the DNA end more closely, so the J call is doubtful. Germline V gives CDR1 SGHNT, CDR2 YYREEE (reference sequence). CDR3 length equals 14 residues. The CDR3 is CASSTGQGNYEQYF. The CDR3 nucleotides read TGTGCCAGCAGCACCGGACAGGGGAACTACGAGCAGTACTTC.

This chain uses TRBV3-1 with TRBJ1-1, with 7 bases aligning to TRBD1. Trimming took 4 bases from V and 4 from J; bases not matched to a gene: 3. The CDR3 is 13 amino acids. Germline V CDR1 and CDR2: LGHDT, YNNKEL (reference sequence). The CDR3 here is CASSRDRVTEAFF. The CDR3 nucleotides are TGTGCCAGCAGCCGAGACAGGGTCACTGAAGCTTTCTTT.

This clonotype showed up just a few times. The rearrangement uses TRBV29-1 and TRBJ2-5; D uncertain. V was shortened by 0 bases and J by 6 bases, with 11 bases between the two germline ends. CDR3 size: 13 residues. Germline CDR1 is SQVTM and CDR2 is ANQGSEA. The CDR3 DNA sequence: TGCAGCGTTGAAGAGGGTAGTGGAAAGACCCAGTACTTC. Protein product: CSVEEGSGKTQYF.

The CDR3 DNA sequence: TGTGCCAGTAGTATAGATATAGGGCAGACGAACACCGGGGAGCTGTTTTTT. It specifies CASSIDIGQTNTGELFF. The chain uses TRBV19 and TRBJ2-2; D unclear. The germline gives CDR1 LNHDA, CDR2 SQIVND (reference sequence). The CDR3 length is 17 residues. Trimming removed 0 bases at V and 0 bases at J, with 11 bases between.

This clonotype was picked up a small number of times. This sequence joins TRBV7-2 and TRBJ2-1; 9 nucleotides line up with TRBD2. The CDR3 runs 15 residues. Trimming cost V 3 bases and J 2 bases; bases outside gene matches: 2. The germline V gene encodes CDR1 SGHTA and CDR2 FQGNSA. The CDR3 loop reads CASSLASGAYNEQFF. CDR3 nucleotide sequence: TGTGCCAGCAGCTTGGCTAGCGGGGCCTACAATGAGCAGTTCTTC.